This TCR beta chain was sequenced in a study of shared clonotypes between healthy human individuals. The data were produced by immunoSEQ multiplex PCR, yet TCRdb's version contains in-frame clones alone and is incomplete. The data show around 500,000 clones, with less than 80% seen just once and under 15% held by the top ten. This clone was counted only a few times. The V gene lost 2 bases and the J gene lost 11 bases, with 12 bases spanning the gap. There are 12 residues in the CDR3. Germline loops: CDR1 SNHLY, CDR2 FYNNEI. This TCR derives from a woman aged 40 to 50 in good health. Some clones in this sample may be carry-over from other donors' samples. The specimen sequenced was PBMCs. The chain employs TRBV2 and TRBJ1-1, with D hard to call. The DNA for the CDR3 is TGTGCCAGCAGTGAAAGGTCCGGCCGGGCTTTCTTT. Encoded protein: CASSERSGRAFF.